This note documents a single T cell receptor beta chain sequence. Its antigen is as yet unknown. Via MiXCR, TCRdb re-called the reads, giving one row per CDR3 protein. The sample records about 450,000 distinct CDR3 sequences, around 32% being singletons. The sample originates from a study of T cell repertoires in cytomegalovirus infection. Background on the study: CMV infection together with matching HLA type was indicated by public TCR beta signatures. Overall study results and limits: Predominance within the ex vivo response was attributable to HLA-C-restricted CMV-specific TCR beta clonotypes. CMV carriers with the relevant HLA were identified by cumulative public TCR beta family frequency.

Germline V gene sequence: CDR1 MNHNS, CDR2 SASEGT. The CDR3 consists of 15 residues. Trimming removed 5 bases from V and 2 bases from J, with 14 bases in between. The V gene is TRBV6-1, the J gene TRBJ2-3; D may correspond to TRBD1 or TRBD2 (6 bases each). This TCR was sampled from a human donor in good health (CMV status not recorded). Some clones in this sample may be carry-over from other donors' samples. Sequencing was performed on PBMCs. CDR3 DNA: TGTGCCAGCAGTAATAAGGGGGGCCCCACAGATACGCAGTATTTT. Its translation: CASSNKGGPTDTQYF.